Shown below are 24 T cell receptor beta chains from a single sample sequenced in a study of human T cells and chemical hapten exposure. Stated time point: pre-sensitization, week 0. Treatment in this sample: therapeutic diphenylcyclopropenone sensitization with weekly scalp DPC. Each CDR3 protein is one row after TCRdb ran MiXCR on the RACE reads. The sample includes 85,000 to 120,000 distinct CDR3 sequences, roughly an eighth of them seen just once. This specimen was whole blood, taken in connection with sensitization to the hapten diphenylcyclopropenone (DPC). The receptors come from a woman aged 50 to 65 with alopecia areata. Some clones in this sample may be carry-over from other donors' samples.

This clonotype came up a few times. This rearrangement joins TRBV20-1 to TRBJ2-7; D is unclear. Trimming left V 4 bases short and J 4 bases short, with 11 bases between. The CDR3 is 12 amino acids. The V gene's germline CDR1 is DFQATT and CDR2 SNEGSKA (reference sequence). CDR3 sequence (DNA): TGCAGTGCTAAATCGGCCCGTTACGAGCAGTACTTC. This gives the protein CSAKSARYEQYF.

In regard to this clonotype: A far larger clone is one base from this, pointing to a likely read error. This chain connects TRBV7-9 to TRBJ1-5; D may be TRBD1 (5 bases). The germline gives CDR1 SEHNR, CDR2 FQNEAQ (reference sequence). This CDR3 spans 13 amino acids. CDR3 bases: TGTGCCAGCTCCCTGGGGGGGAATCTGCCCCAGCATTTT. Residues: CASSLGGNLPQHF.

Only a few counts were recorded for this clonotype. This rearrangement joins TRBV7-6 to TRBJ1-4, with 8 nucleotides matching TRBD1. The CDR3 has 14 amino acids. V dropped 6 bases and J dropped 8; count of bases not matched to a gene: 8. Germline CDR1 and CDR2: SGHVS and FNYEAQ. CDR3 sequence (DNA): TGTGCCAGCAGTCCACGGACAGGGTTGGAAAAACTGTTTTTT. The encoded protein is CASSPRTGLEKLFF.

In this sample, this clonotype turned up many times. This chain joins TRBV9 and TRBJ2-1, with D perhaps being TRBD1 or TRBD2 (5 bases each). Trimming cost V 7 bases and J 3 bases, with 11 bases left between them. This CDR3 region has 13 residues. CDR1 SGDLS and CDR2 YYNGEE come from the germline V gene. DNA of the CDR3: TGTGCCAGCGGTACAGGACTCTACAATGAGCAGTTCTTC. Translating it yields CASGTGLYNEQFF.

The chain is built from TRBV28 and TRBJ2-3, with TRBD2 matching 12 bases. Germline CDR1 MDHEN, CDR2 SYDVKM. After removal of 5 bases from V and 4 bases from J, the junction contained 7 bases not matched to a gene. This CDR3 has 16 amino acids. The chain's CDR3 is CASSPLLAGGPDTQYF. The CDR3 bases are TGTGCCAGCAGTCCCCTACTAGCGGGGGGACCAGATACGCAGTATTTT.

This clonotype showed up just a few times. The chain carries TRBV28 and TRBJ2-7; D is perhaps TRBD1 or TRBD2 (6 bases each). This CDR3 contains 16 residues. The V gene's germline CDR1 is MDHEN and CDR2 SYDVKM. The ends were cut back, 2 bases at V and 2 bases at J, with 16 bases in the middle. The CDR3 coding sequence is TGTGCCAGCAGTTTAATAGGCCAGGGGAGGACCTACGAGCAGTACTTC. This translates into CASSLIGQGRTYEQYF.

V and J are TRBV20-1 and TRBJ1-1, with D perhaps TRBD1 (6 bases). Germline values: CDR1 DFQATT, CDR2 SNEGSKA (reference sequence). This CDR3 region has 16 residues. Trimming stripped 5 bases from V and 0 bases from J, with 19 bases between. CDR3 bases: TGCAGTGCTCCCTTCGGGGGACAAATCATGAACACTGAAGCTTTCTTT. Translated: CSAPFGGQIMNTEAFF.

The chain uses TRBV7-2 and TRBJ2-1, with a tentative D call TRBD1 (6 bases). Deletions cut 5 bases from V and 4 bases from J, with 12 bases between. This CDR3 spans 14 amino acids. Germline loops: CDR1 SGHTA, CDR2 FQGNSA. CDR3 in DNA: TGTGCCAGCAGCACCCGGGGACAATACAATGAGCAGTTCTTC. It yields the protein CASSTRGQYNEQFF. Looking up the rest from reference TRBV7-2 and TRBJ2-1 gives the full variable domain: GAGVSQSPSNKVTEKGKDVELRCDPISGHTALYWYRQSLGQGLEFLIYFQGNSAPDKSGLPSDRFSAERTGGSVSTLTIQRTQQEDSAVYLCASSTRGQYNEQFFGPGTRLTVL.

V usage is TRBV28 and J usage is TRBJ2-1; weak D call: TRBD2 (5 bases). Trimming removed 5 bases from V and 8 bases from J, with 13 bases in between. The germline gives CDR1 MDHEN, CDR2 SYDVKM. The CDR3 runs to 13 residues. The CDR3 DNA reads TGTGCCAGCAGTACCGACACTAGTGATGAGCAGTTCTTC. Protein sequence: CASSTDTSDEQFF.

This clonotype was seen a handful of times. The V call is TRBV2, the J call TRBJ2-5; D is perhaps TRBD1 (5 bases). Germline lookup yields CDR1 SNHLY and CDR2 FYNNEI. The CDR3 length is 11 residues. V dropped 8 bases and J dropped 5 bases, with 9 bases sitting between them. The CDR3 reads CASLGAETQYF. The CDR3, as DNA: TGTGCCAGCCTAGGGGCGGAGACCCAGTACTTC. Supplemented by reference TRBV2 and TRBJ2-5, the full variable domain reads EPEVTQTPSHQVTQMGQEVILRCVPISNHLYFYWYRQILGQKVEFLVSFYNNEISEKSEIFDDQFSVERPDGSNFTLKIRSTKLEDSAMYFCASLGAETQYFGPGTRLLVL.

This clonotype was detected a few times. The rearrangement uses TRBV11-2 and TRBJ2-3; D is undetermined. Per germline, CDR1 SGHAT and CDR2 FQNNGV. The length of the CDR3 is 15 residues. Trimming left V 5 bases short and J 3 bases short, with 15 bases between. The CDR3 loop is CASSPIPLPTDTQYF. CDR3 sequence (DNA): TGTGCCAGCAGCCCCATCCCCCTCCCGACAGATACGCAGTATTTT. The entire variable domain, with the rest obtained from reference TRBV11-2 and TRBJ2-3, is as follows: EAGVAQSPRYKIIEKRQSVAFWCNPISGHATLYWYQQILGQGPKLLIQFQNNGVVDDSQLPKDRFSAERLKGVDSTLKIQPAKLEDSAVYLCASSPIPLPTDTQYFGPGTRLTVL.

This clonotype was seen a handful of times. The chain carries TRBV6-1 and TRBJ1-2, with a possible D match to TRBD1 (5 bases). CDR3 length: 15 residues. V lost 3 bases and J 4 bases, leaving 15 bases between the germline ends. The V gene's germline CDR1 is MNHNS and CDR2 SASEGT. CDR3 region: CASSEGLKKAYGYTF. The CDR3 region has the DNA TGTGCCAGCAGTGAGGGACTTAAAAAGGCCTATGGCTACACCTTC.

The chain uses TRBV11-2 and TRBJ2-1; D remains ambiguous. CDR1 and CDR2 from the germline V gene are SGHAT and FQNNGV. V dropped 5 bases and J dropped 0 bases, with 11 bases sitting between them. There are 15 residues in the CDR3. The CDR3 region is CASSLRQASYNEQFF. The CDR3 bases are TGTGCCAGCAGCCTTCGCCAGGCCTCCTACAATGAGCAGTTCTTC.

This clonotype was detected a few times. This chain links TRBV24-1 with TRBJ2-1; D unclear. Germline loops: CDR1 KGHDR, CDR2 SFDVKD. Between the trimmed V and J ends, which lost 2 bases and 8 bases, there was a span of 12 bases. This CDR3 is 14 amino acids long. This CDR3 is CATSDSPGFDEQFF. The DNA of the CDR3 is TGTGCCACCAGTGATTCTCCGGGTTTCGATGAGCAGTTCTTC.

This clonotype has more than one count but fewer than ten. The chain couples TRBV19 to TRBJ1-6; D unresolved. The CDR3 totals 17 residues. V gave up 3 bases and J gave up 0 bases, with 12 bases separating them. Germline V gene sequence: CDR1 LNHDA, CDR2 SQIVND (reference sequence). CDR3 region: CASSISVLTSYNSPLHF. The CDR3 DNA reads as TGTGCCAGTAGTATCAGCGTTCTCACCTCCTATAATTCACCCCTCCACTTT.

This clonotype was seen ten or more times. The gene calls are TRBV6-5 and TRBJ2-6; D could derive from TRBD1 or TRBD2 (5 bases each). Germline lookup yields CDR1 MNHEY and CDR2 SVGAGI. This CDR3 is 15 amino acids long. V was cut by 2 bases and J by 4 bases, with 9 bases left in between. CDR3 in amino acids: CASSYTGTGANVLTF. The CDR3 nucleotides are TGTGCCAGCAGTTACACGGGGACCGGGGCCAACGTCCTGACTTTC.

This clonotype was picked up many times. The gene calls are TRBV11-2 and TRBJ2-7; possible D gene TRBD1, 5 bases. This CDR3 comprises 14 residues. Germline V lookup: CDR1 SGHAT, CDR2 FQNNGV. V was shortened by 6 bases and J by 5 bases, with 17 bases between the two germline ends. The CDR3: CASREAGLGNEQYF. The CDR3 region has the DNA TGTGCCAGCAGAGAAGCAGGGTTGGGCAACGAGCAGTACTTC.

The sample holds a few counts of this clonotype. The rearrangement links TRBV11-2 to TRBJ2-5; possible D gene TRBD2, 7 bases. V lost 4 bases to trimming and J lost 5 bases, with 20 bases between them. The CDR3 extends over 16 amino acids. The germline V gene has CDR1 SGHAT and CDR2 FQNNGV. The CDR3 DNA is TGTGCCAGCAGCTACGGATACGGGGGGCCAGGGGAGACCCAGTACTTC. It specifies CASSYGYGGPGETQYF.

The chain's CDR3 is CASSSKLEQFF. The CDR3 DNA reads as TGTGCCAGCAGTTCCAAATTAGAGCAGTTCTTC. The rearrangement uses TRBV7-2 and TRBJ2-1; D is undetermined. The CDR3 is 11 amino acids. Trimming removed 6 bases from V and 10 bases from J, with 10 bases in between. Germline CDR1 reads SGHTA; CDR2 reads FQGNSA.

The table lists this clonotype with many counts. The chain combines TRBV4-1 with TRBJ2-4; weak D call: TRBD1 (7 bases). Germline loops: CDR1 MGHRA, CDR2 YSYEKL. The V end was cut by 4 bases, the J end by 0 bases, with 13 bases between. The CDR3 covers 16 residues. CDR3 coding DNA: TGCGCCAGCAGCCCGGCGGGACAGCTAGCCAAAAACATTCAGTACTTC. Its translation is CASSPAGQLAKNIQYF.

This clonotype was observed a few times. This chain links TRBV4-1 with TRBJ2-7; perhaps TRBD2 as D (6 bases). This CDR3 contains 14 residues. V gave up 2 bases and J gave up 6 bases, with 14 bases separating them. Germline-derived CDR1 and CDR2 are MGHRA and YSYEKL. The DNA of the CDR3 is TGCGCCAGCAGCCAAAACGTGGCCGGGGGCGAGCAGTACTTC. Its protein is CASSQNVAGGEQYF.

In its sample, this clonotype was seen a few times. The rearrangement joins TRBV19 to TRBJ2-3; tentative D call: TRBD1 (7 bases). Germline-derived CDR1 and CDR2 are LNHDA and SQIVND (reference sequence). The CDR3 covers 18 residues. Trimming stripped 4 bases from V and 4 bases from J, with 24 bases between. The CDR3 sequence is CASSKIPGQSWRADTQYF. Here the CDR3 DNA reads TGTGCCAGTAGTAAGATTCCGGGACAGTCATGGAGGGCAGATACGCAGTATTTT.

V and J are TRBV12-3 or TRBV12-4 and TRBJ2-2; D tentatively reads TRBD1 or TRBD2 (5 bases each). Trimming pared 6 bases from V and 2 bases from J, leaving 13 bases between. This CDR3 is 15 amino acids long. The CDR3 sequence is CASSRGTANTGELFF. The CDR3 DNA sequence: TGTGCCAGCAGCCGAGGGACGGCAAACACCGGGGAGCTGTTTTTT.

This chain connects TRBV6-5 to TRBJ1-2; D is undetermined. The germline V gene has CDR1 MNHEY and CDR2 SVGAGI. The V end was cut by 0 bases, the J end by 4 bases, with 12 bases between. This CDR3 region has 15 residues. The CDR3 DNA follows: TGTGCCAGCAGTTACTCGGCAGGCGCAACCTATGGCTACACCTTC. It translates to CASSYSAGATYGYTF.